Sequencing of this T cell receptor (beta chain) was carried out in a study of blood T cell repertoires in COVID-19. Study-level background: Donors in the United States, Italy and Spain gave samples during acute or convalescent COVID-19. T cells, B-cell-depleted T cells, or PBMCs supplied cDNA or gDNA.

As originally analysed: Reference gene primer amplification gave estimated nucleated cell counts. Clones were read by immunoSEQ multiplex PCR, and TCRdb kept only the in-frame ones, dropping some. That table is the source of V, J and clone size, and D and trimming were worked out from the DNA. Of 45,000 to 65,000 clones in the sample, approximately 88% were seen once. This CDR3 is 14 amino acids long. The germline CDR1 and CDR2 sequences are MDHEN and SYDVKM. The V end was cut by 4 bases, the J end by 2 bases, with 10 bases between. The chain links TRBV28 to TRBJ2-3; the D gene is possibly TRBD1 (6 bases). Sequenced input: peripheral blood. The TCR comes from a human donor in a cohort sampled during active COVID-19. CDR3 amino acids: CASSSGTPTDTQYF. In DNA form, the CDR3 reads TGTGCCAGCAGTTCCGGGACACCCACAGATACGCAGTATTTT. The full variable domain, rest sourced from reference TRBV28 and TRBJ2-3, is DVKVTQSSRYLVKRTGEKVFLECVQDMDHENMFWYRQDPGLGLRLIYFSYDVKMKEKGDIPEGYSVSREKKERFSLILESASTNQTSMYLCASSSGTPTDTQYFGPGTRLTVL.